This TCR beta chain was profiled in a study of cytomegalovirus exposure and HLA in healthy donors. The PCR contained 60 Vbeta and 13 Jbeta primers. Clones were sequenced by immunoSEQ multiplex PCR, and TCRdb holds only the in-frame ones, with some missing. This sample has 150,000 to 200,000 clones, with approximately 80% found just once. The germline V gene encodes CDR1 SGHRS and CDR2 YFSETQ. The CDR3 is made up of 14 amino acids. V lost 3 bases and J 7 bases, leaving 13 bases between the germline ends. As for this clone: No antigen is known for it.

Findings of the study overall: The study flagged some 170 TCR beta chains as cytomegalovirus-associated.

The TCR sequence derives from a woman aged 45-60 years in good health and CMV-seronegative. The material sequenced was PBMCs. J is TRBJ2-2 and V is TRBV5-1; the D gene is possibly TRBD1 (6 bases). The DNA of the CDR3 is TGCGCCAGCAGCTCAGGGGAGCGAAACGGGGAGCTGTTTTTT. Amino acids: CASSSGERNGELFF.